This note documents a single TCR beta chain sequence. Its antigen remains unidentified. The CDR3 runs to 15 residues. The source of the sample is a study of shared clonotypes between healthy human individuals. Sequenced by immunoSEQ multiplex PCR; TCRdb stores in-frame clones only, minus some. The sample yields 560,000 or so clones, approximately 96% seen once. Overall study findings and caveats: Represented diversity (both genetic and exposure-history) was limited by the small number of donors. Non-shared clonotypes had lower generation probabilities than those shared by all four donors. Specimens sampled were limited to blood, with tissue repertoires likely differing. Estimated clonotype richness was generally higher in naive than memory subsets.

Naive CD8 cells, CD45RO-negative and positively selected for CCR7, excluded terminally differentiated effector memory CD45RA+ cells. The sequence was obtained from a woman aged 25 to 45 in good health. Sequencing used naive CD8+ T cells sorted from blood. The rearrangement joins TRBV12-1 to TRBJ2-2; the table's D call of TRBD1 was not tested on the DNA. TRBV12-1 is a pseudogene. DNA of the CDR3: TGTGCCAGCATCCTCTCACACAGGGGAACCGGGGAGCTGTTTTTT. Protein sequence: CASILSHRGTGELFF.